What follows are 27 T cell receptor beta chains derived from one specimen sequenced in a study of T cell repertoires in cytomegalovirus infection. Each CDR3 protein gets one entry after TCRdb re-called the reads with MiXCR. The data hold fewer than 350,000 distinct CDR3 sequences, with 8% to 9.5% observed a single time. The sequenced sample consisted of PBMCs. The receptor source for this set is a human donor in good health (CMV status not recorded). Some clones in this sample may be carry-over from other donors' samples.

This clonotype was observed a handful of times. The chain has TRBV12-3 or TRBV12-4 and TRBJ1-2, with D tentatively TRBD1 (5 bases). This CDR3 contains 16 residues. The V end lost 4 bases, the J end lost 4 bases, and 19 bases lay between the germline ends. CDR3 loop: CASSWGPAGQGYGYTF. CDR3 DNA sequence: TGTGCCAGCAGTTGGGGTCCGGCAGGGCAGGGCTATGGCTACACCTTC.

This clonotype came up a few times. The rearrangement uses TRBV20-1 and TRBJ1-2; TRBD1 is a possible D gene (6 bases). The CDR3 is 13 amino acids. V lost 2 bases and J 4 bases, leaving 11 bases between the germline ends. Germline V lookup: CDR1 DFQATT, CDR2 SNEGSKA (reference sequence). For the CDR3, the DNA is TGCAGTGCTAGAAACAGGGATGGCTATGGCTACACCTTC. Translated, it gives CSARNRDGYGYTF.

This clonotype was seen more than once but under ten times. This chain connects TRBV27 to TRBJ2-7; D is undetermined. Per germline, CDR1 MNHEY and CDR2 SMNVEV (reference sequence). The CDR3 consists of 15 residues. Trimming cost V 6 bases and J 4 bases, with 19 bases left between them. The DNA of the CDR3 is TGTGCCAGCAGACATAGCCTCCCGAAGGGATACGAGCAGTACTTC. Translated: CASRHSLPKGYEQYF.

The CDR3 DNA reads as TGCAGCGCCCAGGAGTACCAAGAGACCCAGTACTTC. Amino acid sequence: CSAQEYQETQYF. The chain carries TRBV29-1 and TRBJ2-5; D ambiguous. CDR3 length: 12 residues. The germline CDR1 and CDR2 sequences are SQVTM and ANQGSEA. The V end lost 7 bases, the J end lost 0 bases, and 9 bases lay between the germline ends.

The sample holds a few counts of this clonotype. This chain uses TRBV6-2 or TRBV6-3 with TRBJ2-3; 12 nucleotides line up with TRBD2. The CDR3 length is 16 residues. Trimming cost V 2 bases and J 6 bases; bases outside gene matches: 6. The germline gives CDR1 MNHEY, CDR2 SVGEGT. The CDR3 reads CASSYETSGSVDTQYF. As DNA, the CDR3 is TGTGCCAGCAGTTACGAGACTAGCGGGAGTGTCGATACGCAGTATTTT.

This clonotype was counted a few times. V gene TRBV19 combines with J gene TRBJ1-1, with D perhaps TRBD1 (5 bases). The germline V gene encodes CDR1 LNHDA and CDR2 SQIVND (reference sequence). The V gene lost 7 bases and the J gene lost 1 base, with 16 bases spanning the gap. The CDR3 loop spans 15 amino acids. As DNA, the CDR3 is TGTGCCAGTAATGCATTAGGGGTCCCGAACACTGAAGCTTTCTTT. The encoded protein is CASNALGVPNTEAFF.

This clonotype was detected ten times or more. This chain connects TRBV7-9 to TRBJ2-1; D unresolved. Germline loops: CDR1 SEHNR, CDR2 FQNEAQ (reference sequence). The length of the CDR3 is 17 residues. Deletions cut 5 bases from V and 0 bases from J, with 17 bases between. CDR3 coding DNA: TGTGCCAGCAGCCCCACCTTAGGCGAGAGCTCCTACAATGAGCAGTTCTTC. It is translated as CASSPTLGESSYNEQFF.

In its sample, this clonotype was seen a few times. CDR3 protein: CASSLSVQIKTNEKLFF. CDR3 nucleotides: TGTGCCAGCAGCTTATCGGTCCAGATCAAAACTAATGAAAAACTGTTTTTT. V is TRBV13 and J is TRBJ1-4; D is undetermined. This CDR3 contains 17 residues. The germline V gene encodes CDR1 PRHDT and CDR2 FYEKMQ (reference sequence). Trimming shortened V by 2 bases and J by 1 base, and 14 bases separated the two germline ends.

This clonotype was picked up a small number of times. V usage is TRBV7-2 and J usage is TRBJ2-7; D call uncertain. The V gene lost 3 bases and the J gene lost 6 bases, with 6 bases spanning the gap. The CDR3 extends over 11 amino acids. Germline CDR1 SGHTA, CDR2 FQGNSA. DNA of the CDR3: TGTGCCAGCAGCTTTAACACCGAGCAGTACTTC. Its protein is CASSFNTEQYF. Supplemented by reference TRBV7-2 and TRBJ2-7, the full variable domain reads GAGVSQSPSNKVTEKGKDVELRCDPISGHTALYWYRQSLGQGLEFLIYFQGNSAPDKSGLPSDRFSAERTGGSVSTLTIQRTQQEDSAVYLCASSFNTEQYFGPGTRLTVT.

The table lists this clonotype with a few counts. This chain uses TRBV18 with TRBJ2-3; D not certain. CDR1 and CDR2 (germline): KGHSH, LQKENI. This CDR3 comprises 14 residues. V was pared by 5 bases and J by 0 bases, with 9 bases between. The DNA for the CDR3 is TGTGCCAGCTCAACCATATTCAGCACAGATACGCAGTATTTT. Amino acid sequence: CASSTIFSTDTQYF.

This clonotype was seen ten or more times. The rearrangement links TRBV7-9 to TRBJ2-2, with 8 nucleotides matching TRBD1. The V gene's germline CDR1 is SEHNR and CDR2 FQNEAQ (reference sequence). The CDR3 covers 19 residues. The V segment lost 3 bases and the J segment 7 bases; nucleotides outside the gene matches: 19. CDR3 nucleotide sequence: TGTGCCAGCAGCTTCACACACGTAGTCCCGACAGGGGAGCACGGGGAGCTGTTTTTT. This sequence encodes CASSFTHVVPTGEHGELFF.

This clonotype was seen only a few times. This chain links TRBV19 with TRBJ2-2, with no clear D. V gave up 0 bases and J gave up 1 base, with 9 bases separating them. CDR3 length: 16 residues. Germline values: CDR1 LNHDA, CDR2 SQIVND (reference sequence). CDR3 loop: CASSIDWAGNTGELFF. As DNA, the CDR3 is TGTGCCAGTAGTATAGATTGGGCAGGGAACACCGGGGAGCTGTTTTTT.

The genes are TRBV6-2 or TRBV6-3 and TRBJ2-7; 11 bases are shared with TRBD1. This CDR3 spans 16 amino acids. The V and J ends lost 6 bases and 5 bases, in that order; junction bases with no gene match: 12. The germline V gene has CDR1 MNHEY and CDR2 SVGEGT. Here the CDR3 DNA reads TGTGCCAGCAGATCCCACCCCGGGGGACAGGGGGACGAGCAGTACTTC. Encoded protein: CASRSHPGGQGDEQYF.

The V and J genes are TRBV12-3 or TRBV12-4 and TRBJ2-1; D uncertain. There are 11 residues in the CDR3. The V and J ends lost 2 bases and 8 bases respectively, with 4 bases between them. CDR3 residues: CASSLNDEQFF. The CDR3 region has the DNA TGTGCCAGCAGTTTAAACGATGAGCAGTTCTTC.

This clonotype appeared a few times. The V gene is TRBV4-3, the J gene TRBJ2-2, with no clear D. V was pared by 0 bases and J by 6 bases, with 8 bases between. The CDR3 totals 14 residues. In germline, CDR1 is LGHNA, CDR2 YSLEER. As DNA, the CDR3 is TGCGCCAGCAGCCAAGAATATGTCTCCGGGGAGCTGTTTTTT. Translating gives CASSQEYVSGELFF.

The V gene is TRBV6-2 or TRBV6-3, the J gene TRBJ2-3, with D perhaps TRBD1 or TRBD2 (5 bases each). From germline, CDR1 is MNHEY and CDR2 SVGEGT. Trimming shortened V by 6 bases and J by 4 bases, and 17 bases separated the two germline ends. This CDR3 contains 15 residues. For the CDR3, the DNA is TGTGCCAGCAGCCGGGACCCACGGGGAGCAGATACGCAGTATTTT. Translation: CASSRDPRGADTQYF.

As to this clonotype: A single base separates this from a much larger clone, so it may be a read error. V usage is TRBV7-6 and J usage is TRBJ2-7; D gene unclear. V dropped 6 bases and J dropped 3 bases, with 15 bases sitting between them. There are 14 residues in the CDR3. The germline gives CDR1 SGHVS, CDR2 FNYEAQ. CDR3: CASSQARADYEQYF. CDR3 coding DNA: TGTGCCAGCAGTCAAGCCCGGGCAGACTACGAGCAGTACTTC.

This clonotype was seen only a few times. The CDR3 region has the DNA TGTGCCAGCAGAGGACTAGCGGGTTGGTCCCAGGGTACAGATACGCAGTATTTT. Its protein is CASRGLAGWSQGTDTQYF. The V and J genes are TRBV5-6 and TRBJ2-3, with TRBD2 matching 11 bases. With 5 bases clipped from V and 3 bases from J, the junction kept 14 bases outside the gene matches. In germline, CDR1 is SGHDT, CDR2 YYEEEE. The CDR3 is 18 residues long. Full variable domain (outside the CDR3, taken from reference TRBV5-6 and TRBJ2-3): DAGVTQSPTHLIKTRGQQVTLRCSPKSGHDTVSWYQQALGQGPQFIFQYYEEEERQRGNFPDRFSGHQFPNYSSELNVNALLLGDSALYLCASRGLAGWSQGTDTQYFGPGTRLTVL.

The chain employs TRBV9 and TRBJ2-2; either TRBD1 or TRBD2 may fit D (5 bases each). The CDR3 runs to 15 residues. Trimming took off 4 bases at V and 2 bases at J, with 12 bases between the two ends. Per the germline V gene, CDR1 is SGDLS and CDR2 is YYNGEE. The CDR3 sequence is CASSLRGINTGELFF. In DNA, the CDR3 is TGTGCCAGCAGCTTGAGGGGTATAAACACCGGGGAGCTGTTTTTT.

The J gene is TRBJ1-1, the V gene TRBV7-9, with 10 positions matching TRBD1. The length of the CDR3 is 16 residues. The V segment lost 5 bases and the J segment 1 base; nucleotides outside the gene matches: 7. Germline V CDR1 and CDR2: SEHNR, FQNEAQ (reference sequence). CDR3 in DNA: TGTGCCAGCAGCCCACCGGGACAGGGGACGAACACTGAAGCTTTCTTT. Its translation: CASSPPGQGTNTEAFF.

The V call is TRBV29-1, the J call TRBJ2-7, with D unclear. Germline assignment: CDR1 SQVTM and CDR2 ANQGSEA. Trimming removed 4 bases from V and 2 bases from J, with 6 bases in between. This CDR3 has 11 residues. CDR3 sequence: CSVAQTYEQYF. The CDR3 DNA sequence: TGCAGCGTTGCACAGACCTACGAGCAGTACTTC.

In this sample, this clonotype turned up many times. This chain uses TRBV6-5 with TRBJ2-7; 10 bases agree with TRBD1. After removal of 5 bases from V and 2 bases from J, the junction contained 9 bases not matched to a gene. The CDR3 runs to 16 residues. Germline CDR1 is MNHEY and CDR2 is SVGAGI. This chain's CDR3 is CASSTGTGDRTYEQYF. The CDR3 DNA reads TGTGCCAGCAGTACCGGGACAGGGGACCGTACCTACGAGCAGTACTTC.

This clonotype was found many times. The chain is built from TRBV10-3 and TRBJ2-3; the match to TRBD1 covers 9 bases. This CDR3 is 15 amino acids long. After removal of 7 bases from V and 4 bases from J, the junction contained 9 bases not matched to a gene. From germline, CDR1 is ENHRY and CDR2 SYGVKD. CDR3 amino acids: CAITPGQGGADTQYF. The CDR3 coding sequence is TGTGCCATCACCCCGGGACAGGGAGGCGCAGATACGCAGTATTTT.

The chain uses TRBV13 and TRBJ2-1; a possible D gene is TRBD1 (8 bases). Trimming took 2 bases from V and 6 from J, leaving 11 bases between them. Germline CDR1 reads PRHDT; CDR2 reads FYEKMQ (reference sequence). The CDR3 sequence is 14 residues long. The CDR3 DNA sequence: TGTGCCAGCAGCTTATACAGGGGGGGCAATGAGCAGTTCTTC. Protein sequence: CASSLYRGGNEQFF.

The chain is built from TRBV27 and TRBJ2-1; TRBD2 aligns across 13 bases. The CDR3 loop spans 17 amino acids. V was pared by 5 bases and J by 9 bases, with 13 bases of the junction left unmatched. Per germline, CDR1 MNHEY and CDR2 SMNVEV (reference sequence). This chain's CDR3 is CASSRERGLAGRGEQFF. The DNA of the CDR3 is TGTGCCAGCAGTAGGGAAAGGGGACTAGCGGGACGAGGTGAGCAGTTCTTC.

This sequence joins TRBV20-1 and TRBJ2-7; D is undetermined. Germline CDR1 and CDR2: DFQATT and SNEGSKA (reference sequence). CDR3 length: 19 amino acids. Trimming took off 4 bases at V and 0 bases at J, with 28 bases between the two ends. The CDR3 nucleotides are TGCAGTGCTACGGGTTTAGGCCCGGGCGTGGCTAGAAGCTCCTACGAGCAGTACTTC. Encoded protein: CSATGLGPGVARSSYEQYF.

On this clonotype: At one boundary the junction diverges from the germline segment, which might be a read error. This chain uses TRBV5-6 with TRBJ2-1; TRBD1 is a possible D gene (6 bases). This CDR3 region has 11 residues. Germline assignment: CDR1 SGHDT and CDR2 YYEEEE. In DNA, the CDR3 is TGTGCCAGCAGCCTACCCGGGACACGAGTCTTC. Its protein product is CASSLPGTRVF.